The entry that follows covers one T cell receptor beta chain sequence. The sample is drawn from a study of blood T cells in healthy people across ages. Ranging in age from roughly 6 to 100, the donors were healthy Caucasian individuals from Russia. Drawn from each donor were ten milliliters of peripheral blood. Germline values: CDR1 SQVTM, CDR2 ANQGSEA. The CDR3 length is 11 residues. The V end lost 4 bases, the J end lost 9 bases, and 10 bases lay between the germline ends. Together with a sample-barcoded 5' primer, a J-beta primer mix was included in a second PCR lasting about 7 to 11 cycles. TCRdb re-derived calls from the 5' RACE reads in MiXCR, one entry per CDR3 protein. The sample contains some 760,000 distinct CDR3 sequences, about 25% of which appear only once. In addition, the sample was reused for a study of T cells of mothers and their children. That investigation notes: The people who donated were three healthy Caucasian mothers and their six children. Mothers gave over 8 million TCR beta CDR3 reads each, and children several million each.

The origin of this receptor is a boy aged 5 to 17 in good health. The material sequenced was blood. The chain uses TRBV29-1 and TRBJ2-1, with D possibly being TRBD1 (5 bases). CDR3 in amino acids: CSVVRVGEQFF. CDR3 nucleotides: TGCAGCGTTGTCAGGGTTGGTGAGCAGTTCTTC.